Here is one T cell receptor (beta chain) with its context. Its antigen is currently unknown. It was with 60 Vbeta and 13 Jbeta primers that the PCR ran. TCRdb's table, derived via immunoSEQ multiplex PCR, lists solely in-frame clones and lacks some. Of 95,000 to 150,000 clones listed, 65% to 80% were seen once; the top ten hold roughly 13%. The data derive from a study of cytomegalovirus exposure and HLA in healthy donors. Study in general: T cells numbering about 200 million yielded some 120 million unique TCR beta sequences in an earlier analysis.

The CDR3 covers 16 residues. CDR1 is LGHNA and CDR2 is YNFKEQ in the germline V gene. V was trimmed by 0 bases and J by 4 bases, leaving 13 bases between them. The study's findings and limits: Earlier results showed most TCR beta V segments being productive about 90% or about 30% of the time. The authors later found most CMV-associated TCR beta chains appeared HLA-restricted. A later analysis, which compared TCR beta chains of equal frequency, found the HLA-associated ones more clonally expanded.

The TCR comes from a woman aged 55-70 years in good health and CMV-seropositive. Material for sequencing was PBMCs. The rearrangement joins TRBV4-2 to TRBJ1-5; weak D call: TRBD1 (5 bases). In DNA, the CDR3 is TGTGCCAGCAGCCAAGAGAGGGCAGGGAGGAATCAGCCCCAGCATTTT. This translates into CASSQERAGRNQPQHF.